This T cell receptor beta chain was found in a study of tumor-infiltrating lymphocytes in primary liver carcinoma. Study-wide context: Primary liver carcinomas in the patients were surgically resected.

Constant-region priming of approximately 500 ng total RNA yielded TCR beta cDNA. Three nested multiplex PCR rounds of slightly modified ARM-PCR generated TCR beta libraries. For around 10 cycles apiece, the opening two PCR rounds ran with TRBV1-TRBV30 forward primers and a C-beta reverse primer. TCRdb recomputed calls from the multiplex PCR reads with MiXCR, one row per CDR3 protein. The sample carries approximately 300,000 distinct CDR3 sequences, 65% recorded once. RNA isolated from unsorted whole blood supplied the blood RNA, with germline DNA also extracted. The CDR3 contains 14 residues. Germline V lookup: CDR1 MGHDK, CDR2 SYGVNS. The germline V and J ends were trimmed by 3 bases and 7 bases, with 10 bases remaining between them. General study points: Tumor tissue displayed a significantly greater top-250-clone fraction than blood (p = 0.039).

This clonotype was picked up a small number of times. No antigen is known for it. The sequenced sample was peripheral blood. The chain is built from TRBV25-1 and TRBJ1-6; a possible D gene is TRBD1 (5 bases). The TCR was taken from a man in his forties or fifties with primary liver carcinoma and hepatitis B virus infection. The CDR3 nucleotides read TGTGCCAGCAGTGAGGGGGGGAGGAATTCACCCCTCCACTTT. It yields the protein CASSEGGRNSPLHF.